This record looks at one T cell receptor (beta chain) sequence and its context. The data were produced by immunoSEQ multiplex PCR, yet TCRdb's version contains in-frame clones alone and is incomplete. Of 150,000 to 200,000 clones in the sample, 88% were seen once. The CDR3 has 15 amino acids. In germline, CDR1 is LNHDA, CDR2 SQIVND (reference sequence). Trimming left V 1 base short and J 3 bases short, with 10 bases between. The record originates from a study of blood T cell repertoires in COVID-19. About the research overall: PBMCs, B-cell-depleted T cells, or T cells were the source of the cDNA or gDNA that made up the material.

The sequencing sample was made of peripheral blood. This sequence originates from a human donor in a cohort sampled during active COVID-19. This rearrangement joins TRBV19 to TRBJ2-4; the D gene is possibly TRBD1 (5 bases). CDR3 sequence: CASSIAGLDKNIQYF. CDR3 sequence (DNA): TGTGCCAGTAGTATAGCAGGGTTGGACAAAAACATTCAGTACTTC.